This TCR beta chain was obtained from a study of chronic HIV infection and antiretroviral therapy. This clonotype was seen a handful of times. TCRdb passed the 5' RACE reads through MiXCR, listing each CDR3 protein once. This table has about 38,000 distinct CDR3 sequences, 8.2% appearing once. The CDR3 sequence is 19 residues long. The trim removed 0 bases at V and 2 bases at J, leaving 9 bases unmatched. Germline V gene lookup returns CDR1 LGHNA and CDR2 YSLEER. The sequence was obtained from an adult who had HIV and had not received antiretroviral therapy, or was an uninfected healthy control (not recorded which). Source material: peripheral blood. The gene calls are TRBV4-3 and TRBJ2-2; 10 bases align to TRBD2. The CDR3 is CASSQEPSGRGINTGELFF. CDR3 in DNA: TGCGCCAGCAGCCAAGAACCTAGCGGGAGAGGTATCAACACCGGGGAGCTGTTTTTT.